The rows below give T cell receptor beta chains drawn from one sample of a study of T cells after yellow fever vaccination. TCRdb analysed the 5' RACE reads with MiXCR anew, one entry per CDR3 protein. This sample yields about 370,000 distinct CDR3 sequences, of which approximately 10% are seen a single time; about 17% belongs to the top ten. Material: PBMCs, obtained on the day of the first yellow fever vaccination. These receptors all come from a man between 18 and 29 years old who received the YFV17D yellow fever vaccine. The CDR3 runs from the conserved cysteine through the conserved F or W. Fields, in order: CDR3 protein, CDR3 DNA, J gene, D gene, V gene, clone size. D genes are given only for firm matches. Size is omitted from some rows. Given values are once, few, many or a class for expanded clones.

CDR3: CASSFGRSSYNSPLHF
DNA: TGTGCCAGCAGCTTCGGTCGCAGCTCCTATAATTCACCCCTCCACTTT
J: TRBJ1-6
D: -
V: TRBV27
size: many

CDR3: CASSLAESGVYNEQFF
DNA: TGCGCCAGCAGCTTGGCCGAAAGCGGGGTGTACAATGAGCAGTTCTTC
J: TRBJ2-1
D: TRBD2
V: TRBV5-1
size: many

CDR3: CASSLAEGRPTDTQYF
DNA: TGCGCCAGCAGCTTGGCTGAGGGGCGACCCACAGATACGCAGTATTTT
J: TRBJ2-3
D: -
V: TRBV5-1
size: -

CDR3: CASSQDSGAGLNSPLHF
DNA: TGCGCCAGCAGCCAAGATTCGGGGGCAGGGCTGAATTCACCCCTCCACTTT
J: TRBJ1-6
D: -
V: TRBV4-1
size: many

CDR3: CASRKDPLQETQYF
DNA: TGTGCCAGCAGGAAAGATCCGCTCCAAGAGACCCAGTACTTC
J: TRBJ2-5
D: -
V: TRBV12-3/TRBV12-4
size: -

CDR3: CASSQDRGSGQPQHF
DNA: TGCGCCAGCAGCCAAGACAGGGGCAGTGGACAGCCCCAGCATTTT
J: TRBJ1-5
D: -
V: TRBV4-3
size: -

CDR3: CASSHYTGANVLTF
DNA: TGTGCCAGCAGCCACTATACTGGGGCCAACGTCCTGACTTTC
J: TRBJ2-6
D: -
V: TRBV12-3/TRBV12-4
size: -

CDR3: CASSLKADPDTQYF
DNA: TGTGCCAGCAGTTTAAAGGCGGACCCAGATACGCAGTATTTT
J: TRBJ2-3
D: -
V: TRBV12-3/TRBV12-4
size: -

CDR3: CASSLSRDGGYTF
DNA: TGTGCCAGCAGCTTGTCCAGGGATGGTGGCTACACCTTC
J: TRBJ1-2
D: -
V: TRBV7-2
size: -

CDR3: CASSLPPGREQYF
DNA: TGTGCCAGCAGCTTACCCCCGGGGCGGGAGCAGTACTTC
J: TRBJ2-7
D: -
V: TRBV7-2
size: few

CDR3: CASSEISSYNEQFF
DNA: TGTGCCAGCAGCGAGATTAGCTCCTACAATGAGCAGTTCTTC
J: TRBJ2-1
D: -
V: TRBV3-1
size: -

CDR3: CASSFQDRGAFF
DNA: TGTGCCAGCAGTTTCCAGGACAGGGGAGCTTTCTTT
J: TRBJ1-1
D: TRBD1
V: TRBV5-5
size: -

CDR3: CSAPSPSEQFF
DNA: TGCAGTGCCCCATCCCCGAGTGAGCAGTTCTTC
J: TRBJ2-1
D: -
V: TRBV20-1
size: many

CDR3: CASSLFTSGANTGELFF
DNA: TGCGCCAGCAGCTTGTTTACTAGCGGGGCGAACACCGGGGAGCTGTTTTTT
J: TRBJ2-2
D: TRBD2
V: TRBV5-1
size: -

CDR3: CASSLGTGDTYGYTF
DNA: TGCGCCAGCAGCCTCGGGACAGGGGATACCTATGGCTACACCTTC
J: TRBJ1-2
D: TRBD1
V: TRBV5-1
size: many

CDR3: CSAHRTGGTEAFF
DNA: TGCAGTGCTCATCGGACAGGCGGCACTGAAGCTTTCTTT
J: TRBJ1-1
D: TRBD1
V: TRBV20-1
size: few

CDR3: CASSSTYQETQYF
DNA: TGTGCCAGCAGCTCGACATACCAAGAGACCCAGTACTTC
J: TRBJ2-5
D: -
V: TRBV7-3
size: -

CDR3: CASSLSGGYEQYF
DNA: TGTGCCAGCAGCTTATCCGGGGGATACGAGCAGTACTTC
J: TRBJ2-7
D: -
V: TRBV5-6
size: many

CDR3: CSVVVRRESTGELFF
DNA: TGCAGCGTTGTCGTAAGGCGGGAAAGCACCGGGGAGCTGTTTTTT
J: TRBJ2-2
D: -
V: TRBV29-1
size: few

CDR3: CASVDWGDTEAFF
DNA: TGTGCCAGTGTTGACTGGGGAGACACTGAAGCTTTCTTT
J: TRBJ1-1
D: -
V: TRBV19
size: few

CDR3: CASSQAFRGSISYNEQFF
DNA: TGCGCCAGCAGCCAGGCCTTTAGGGGGAGTATCTCCTACAATGAGCAGTTCTTC
J: TRBJ2-1
D: -
V: TRBV4-3
size: few

CDR3: CAWTYPDRVSRAGFF
DNA: TGTGCCTGGACCTATCCTGACAGGGTAAGCCGAGCGGGTTTCTTT
J: TRBJ1-1
D: TRBD1
V: TRBV30
size: -

CDR3: CSAPRGTGNTIYF
DNA: TGCAGTGCCCCGCGGGGCACTGGAAACACCATATATTTT
J: TRBJ1-3
D: -
V: TRBV20-1
size: few

CDR3: CASRPRTGAYGYTF
DNA: TGTGCCAGCAGACCTCGGACAGGGGCCTATGGCTACACCTTC
J: TRBJ1-2
D: TRBD1
V: TRBV6-2/TRBV6-3
size: -

CDR3: CASTTDRDQPQHF
DNA: TGTGCCAGCACCACCGACAGGGATCAGCCCCAGCATTTT
J: TRBJ1-5
D: TRBD1
V: TRBV12-3/TRBV12-4
size: few

CDR3: CASSQDGRGGQPQHF
DNA: TGCGCCAGCAGCCAAGACGGCAGGGGAGGTCAGCCCCAGCATTTT
J: TRBJ1-5
D: -
V: TRBV4-1
size: -

CDR3: CASIGRSAFF
DNA: TGTGCCAGCATTGGGCGAAGTGCTTTCTTT
J: TRBJ1-1
D: -
V: TRBV6-5
size: -

CDR3: CASSLGLLPNEQFF
DNA: TGTGCCAGCAGCTTAGGGTTACTTCCCAATGAGCAGTTCTTC
J: TRBJ2-1
D: -
V: TRBV7-9
size: -

CDR3: CASSAPTENYGYTF
DNA: TGTGCCAGCAGCGCCCCGACAGAGAACTATGGCTACACCTTC
J: TRBJ1-2
D: -
V: TRBV7-9
size: few

CDR3: CSATRYGTASPLHF
DNA: TGCAGTGCTACTAGATACGGGACAGCTTCACCCCTCCACTTT
J: TRBJ1-6
D: TRBD1
V: TRBV20-1
size: few

CDR3: CASWDKEDRYNEQFF
DNA: TGTGCCAGCTGGGACAAAGAGGACAGATACAATGAGCAGTTCTTC
J: TRBJ2-1
D: -
V: TRBV7-8
size: few

CDR3: CAISEGTVYGYTF
DNA: TGTGCCATCAGTGAGGGGACGGTCTATGGCTACACCTTC
J: TRBJ1-2
D: -
V: TRBV10-3
size: few

CDR3: CASSLEATDTQYF
DNA: TGCGCCAGCAGCTTGGAGGCGACAGATACGCAGTATTTT
J: TRBJ2-3
D: -
V: TRBV5-1
size: many

CDR3: CASGSRGLSTDTQYF
DNA: TGTGCCAGCGGCTCCAGGGGGCTCAGCACAGATACGCAGTATTTT
J: TRBJ2-3
D: TRBD1
V: TRBV5-6
size: -

CDR3: CATADQAAYNEQFF
DNA: TGTGCCACCGCCGACCAGGCCGCCTACAATGAGCAGTTCTTC
J: TRBJ2-1
D: -
V: TRBV19
size: few

CDR3: CASSLELTYNEQFF
DNA: TGTGCCAGCAGCTTGGAGTTAACTTACAATGAGCAGTTCTTC
J: TRBJ2-1
D: -
V: TRBV5-6
size: -

CDR3: CASNVGGPGELFF
DNA: TGTGCCAGCAACGTCGGGGGGCCCGGGGAGCTGTTTTTT
J: TRBJ2-2
D: -
V: TRBV12-3/TRBV12-4
size: -

CDR3: CASSSAGYGTQYF
DNA: TGTGCCAGCAGTTCTGCCGGGTATGGGACCCAGTACTTC
J: TRBJ2-5
D: -
V: TRBV12-3/TRBV12-4
size: many

CDR3: CASSSSGGAGEQFF
DNA: TGTGCCAGCAGCTCTAGCGGGGGGGCTGGTGAGCAGTTCTTC
J: TRBJ2-1
D: TRBD2
V: TRBV7-9
size: few

CDR3: CASSSRLAGALSYEQYF
DNA: TGTGCCAGCAGCTCCCGACTAGCGGGGGCACTCTCCTACGAGCAGTACTTC
J: TRBJ2-7
D: TRBD2
V: TRBV7-2
size: few

CDR3: CASSSGLAGSYNEQFF
DNA: TGCGCCAGCAGCTCTGGACTAGCGGGGTCCTACAATGAGCAGTTCTTC
J: TRBJ2-1
D: TRBD2
V: TRBV5-1
size: -

CDR3: CASSLEGVSYNEQFF
DNA: TGCGCCAGCAGCTTGGAAGGGGTTTCCTACAATGAGCAGTTCTTC
J: TRBJ2-1
D: -
V: TRBV5-1
size: -